Listed below are T cell receptor beta chains from one sample, sequenced in a study of beta chain features in type 1 diabetes. TCRdb's copy holds only in-frame clones and misses some; the assay was immunoSEQ multiplex PCR. The sample holds under 800,000 clones, around a sixth seen once. The sequenced sample consisted of naive CD4+ T cells from blood. The receptors derive from a man in his late teens or twenties in good health. Both conserved end residues are part of each CDR3. D genes are given only for firm matches. Clone size appears in some rows only: once, few, many, or a class for an expanded clone.

j_gene | abundance | d_gene | v_gene | CDR3aa | CDR3nt
TRBJ1-2 | - | TRBD1 | TRBV4-3 | CASSHRQGGGYTF | TGCGCCAGCAGCCACCGACAGGGCGGTGGCTACACCTTC
TRBJ2-7 | few | TRBD1 | TRBV28 | CASSTGVSYEQYF | TGTGCCAGCTCAACAGGGGTTTCCTACGAGCAGTACTTC
TRBJ1-2 | few | TRBD1 | TRBV20-1 | CSAMPGGGYTF | TGCAGTGCTATGCCAGGGGGAGGATACACCTTC
TRBJ2-1 | - | - | TRBV5-1 | CASSPTRARSNEQFF | TGCGCCAGCAGCCCTACACGCGCGCGGTCCAATGAGCAGTTCTTC
TRBJ2-4 | - | TRBD1 | TRBV9 | CASSVGDRVHIQYF | TGTGCCAGCAGCGTAGGGGACAGGGTACACATTCAGTACTTC
TRBJ1-5 | - | TRBD1 | TRBV4-1 | CASSQMGQNLDGNQPQHF | TGCGCCAGCAGCCAAATGGGACAGAATTTGGACGGCAATCAGCCCCAGCATTTT
TRBJ2-5 | - | TRBD2 | TRBV7-8 | CASSLSGGETQYF | TGTGCCAGCAGCCTGAGCGGGGGGGAGACCCAGTACTTC
TRBJ1-4 | - | - | TRBV25-1 | CASSATGLRRLSEKLFF | TGTGCCAGCAGTGCTACAGGGTTGAGAAGGTTGAGTGAAAAACTGTTTTTT
TRBJ2-3 | - | TRBD1 | TRBV15 | CATSRGQGGPSTDTQYF | TGTGCCACCAGCCGGGGACAGGGGGGGCCTAGCACAGATACGCAGTATTTT
TRBJ2-7 | - | - | TRBV4-1 | CASSQALTPSVGYEQYF | TGCGCCAGCAGCCAAGCTCTGACTCCCTCGGTTGGCTACGAGCAGTACTTC
TRBJ2-1 | - | TRBD1 | TRBV7-3 | CASSKGTGWEQFF | TGTGCCAGCAGCAAAGGGACAGGGTGGGAGCAGTTCTTC
TRBJ2-3 | - | TRBD2 | TRBV9 | CASSVAKLAGVRDTQYF | TGTGCCAGCAGCGTGGCGAAACTAGCGGGAGTGAGAGATACGCAGTATTTT
TRBJ2-7 | - | - | TRBV6-5 | CASSYSRGIYEQYF | TGTGCCAGCAGTTACTCGAGAGGAATCTACGAGCAGTACTTC
TRBJ2-7 | few | - | TRBV5-1 | CASSLDGRVSYEQYF | TGCGCCAGCAGCTTGGACGGCAGGGTTTCCTACGAGCAGTACTTC
TRBJ1-1 | few | - | TRBV27 | CASSQRSVNTEAFF | TGTGCCAGCAGTCAAAGGTCGGTAAACACTGAAGCTTTCTTT
TRBJ2-7 | - | TRBD1 | TRBV19 | CASRSTGTGYPYEQYF | TGTGCCAGTAGGAGTACCGGGACAGGGTATCCCTACGAGCAGTACTTC
TRBJ2-5 | few | - | TRBV28 | CASTPGPRETQYF | TGTGCCAGCACCCCGGGACCACGGGAGACCCAGTACTTC
TRBJ2-7 | few | TRBD1 | TRBV6-5 | CASRIGQGVYEQYF | TGTGCCAGCAGAATAGGACAGGGCGTCTACGAGCAGTACTTC
TRBJ2-7 | - | - | TRBV7-2 | CASSLVGLYEQYF | TGTGCCAGCAGCTTAGTCGGGTTGTACGAGCAGTACTTC
TRBJ2-3 | few | - | TRBV4-3 | CASSQGTRTDTQYF | TGCGCCAGCAGCCAGGGGACCCGCACAGATACGCAGTATTTT
TRBJ2-1 | few | - | TRBV5-6 | CASSFTNRDNKFF | TGTGCCAGCAGCTTTACCAACCGGGACAATAAGTTCTTC
TRBJ1-2 | - | - | TRBV6-5 | CASSYSVRDTNYGYTF | TGTGCCAGCAGTTACTCGGTCCGGGACACTAACTATGGCTACACCTTC
TRBJ2-4 | few | TRBD1 | TRBV28 | CASRKGQGIDIQYF | TGTGCCAGCCGGAAGGGACAGGGTATAGACATTCAGTACTTC
TRBJ1-4 | - | - | TRBV6-6 | CASSSPGANEKLFF | TGTGCCAGCAGTTCCCCAGGGGCTAATGAAAAACTGTTTTTT
TRBJ2-1 | few | - | TRBV6-5 | CASSKTDEQFF | TGTGCCAGCAGTAAAACAGATGAGCAGTTCTTC
TRBJ2-5 | - | - | TRBV15 | CATSRAELQGRETQYF | TGTGCCACCAGCAGAGCAGAACTACAGGGACGGGAGACCCAGTACTTC
TRBJ2-3 | few | TRBD1 | TRBV5-6 | CASSNGQGRTDTQYF | TGTGCCAGCAGCAACGGACAGGGCCGCACAGATACGCAGTATTTT
TRBJ1-2 | few | - | TRBV6-6 | CASSYSSPKANYGYTF | TGTGCCAGCAGTTACTCATCGCCAAAAGCTAACTATGGCTACACCTTC
TRBJ2-7 | few | - | TRBV7-3 | CASSRGRNSYEQYF | TGTGCCAGCAGCCGGGGACGGAACTCTTACGAGCAGTACTTC
TRBJ2-5 | - | - | TRBV12-5 | CASSPGHQLQETQYF | TGTGCTAGTTCCCCGGGACACCAGCTCCAAGAGACCCAGTACTTC
TRBJ1-5 | few | - | TRBV18 | CASSRQTNSNQPQHF | TGTGCCAGCTCACGGCAGACTAATAGCAATCAGCCCCAGCATTTT